This is a list of T cell receptor beta chains from one sample in a study of blood T cell repertoires in COVID-19. Profiled with immunoSEQ multiplex PCR; TCRdb holds only in-frame clones, not every one. The top ten hold less than 10% of the sample, which has 280,000 or so clones, approximately 88% seen once. Sequences were obtained from peripheral blood. These receptors were obtained from a man in his late teens or twenties with active or convalescent COVID-19. The CDR3 runs from the conserved cysteine through the conserved F or W. Clone sizes are given selectively: once, few, many, or a class where the clone is expanded.

clone_size j_call v_call cdr3_aa
. TRBJ1-1 TRBV5-4 CASSPSPRDTEAFF
. TRBJ2-5 TRBV10-1 CASSESPGQPQYF
. TRBJ2-5 TRBV19 CASSTQQGRETQYF
once TRBJ2-5 TRBV2 CASSERGQAGLRETQYF
. TRBJ1-2 TRBV7-8 CASSLTGGYGYTF
. TRBJ1-1 TRBV5-6 CASGLGGGPQAFF
. TRBJ1-1 TRBV4-3 CASSQDPRTEAFF
. TRBJ1-2 TRBV12-3/TRBV12-4 CASSLEGHGYTF
. TRBJ2-2 TRBV9 CASSEPGQENTGELFF
once TRBJ1-3 TRBV5-8 CASSLGQVGNTIYF